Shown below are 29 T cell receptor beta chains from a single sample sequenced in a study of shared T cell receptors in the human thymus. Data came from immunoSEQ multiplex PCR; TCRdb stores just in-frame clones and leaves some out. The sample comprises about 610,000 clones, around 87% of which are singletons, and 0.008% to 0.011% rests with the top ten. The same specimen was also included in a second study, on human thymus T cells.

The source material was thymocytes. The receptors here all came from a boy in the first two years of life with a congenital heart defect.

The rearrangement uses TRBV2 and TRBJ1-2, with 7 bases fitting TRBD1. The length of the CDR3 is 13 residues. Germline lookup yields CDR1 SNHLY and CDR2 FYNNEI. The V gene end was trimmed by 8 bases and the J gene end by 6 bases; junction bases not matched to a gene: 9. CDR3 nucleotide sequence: TGTGCCAGCCCGTCGACAGGGAAACATGGCTACACCTTC. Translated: CASPSTGKHGYTF.

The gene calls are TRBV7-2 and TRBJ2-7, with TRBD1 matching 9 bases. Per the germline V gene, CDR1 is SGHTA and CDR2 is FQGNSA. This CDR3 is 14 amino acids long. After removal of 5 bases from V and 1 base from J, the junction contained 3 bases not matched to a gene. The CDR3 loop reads CASSRDRESYEQYF. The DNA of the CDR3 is TGTGCCAGCAGCCGGGACAGGGAGTCCTACGAGCAGTACTTC.

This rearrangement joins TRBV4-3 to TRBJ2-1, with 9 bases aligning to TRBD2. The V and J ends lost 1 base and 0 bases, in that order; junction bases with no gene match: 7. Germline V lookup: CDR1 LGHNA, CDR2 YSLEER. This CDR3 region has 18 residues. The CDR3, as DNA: TGCGCCAGCAGCCAAGGTGCAGGCGGGAGGGACTCCTACAATGAGCAGTTCTTC. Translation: CASSQGAGGRDSYNEQFF.

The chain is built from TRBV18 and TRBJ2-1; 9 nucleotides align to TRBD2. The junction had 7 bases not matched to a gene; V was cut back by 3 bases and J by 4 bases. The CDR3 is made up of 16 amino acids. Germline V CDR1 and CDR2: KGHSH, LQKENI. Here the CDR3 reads CASSPYVTSGYNEQFF. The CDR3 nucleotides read TGTGCCAGCTCACCCTACGTGACTAGCGGATACAATGAGCAGTTCTTC.

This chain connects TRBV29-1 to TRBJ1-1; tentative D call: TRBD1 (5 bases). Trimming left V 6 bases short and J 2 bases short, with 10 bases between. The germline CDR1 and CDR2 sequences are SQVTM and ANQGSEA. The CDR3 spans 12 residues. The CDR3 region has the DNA TGCAGCGTCCTCACAGGAAACACTGAAGCTTTCTTT. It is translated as CSVLTGNTEAFF.

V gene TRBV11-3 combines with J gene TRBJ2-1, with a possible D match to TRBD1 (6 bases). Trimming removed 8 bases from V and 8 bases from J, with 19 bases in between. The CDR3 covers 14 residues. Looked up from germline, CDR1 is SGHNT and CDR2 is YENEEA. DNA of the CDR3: TGTGCCAGCCGGCAGGGGAAGAGTTGGGATGAGCAGTTCTTC. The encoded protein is CASRQGKSWDEQFF.

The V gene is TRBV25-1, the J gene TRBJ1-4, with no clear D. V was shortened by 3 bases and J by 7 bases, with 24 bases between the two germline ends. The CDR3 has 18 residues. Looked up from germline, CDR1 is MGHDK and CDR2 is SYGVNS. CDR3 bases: TGTGCCAGCAGTGACCGCCGGCTTAAGAGGGAGACGGGTGAAAAACTGTTTTTT. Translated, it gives CASSDRRLKRETGEKLFF.

The CDR3 sequence is CASSKVPSGPDTQYF. The CDR3, as DNA: TGTGCCAGCAGCAAAGTACCTAGCGGGCCAGATACGCAGTATTTT. This chain connects TRBV21-1 to TRBJ2-3; TRBD2 is the table's D call, not checked against the DNA. TRBV21-1 is tagged as a pseudogene. This CDR3 is 15 amino acids long.

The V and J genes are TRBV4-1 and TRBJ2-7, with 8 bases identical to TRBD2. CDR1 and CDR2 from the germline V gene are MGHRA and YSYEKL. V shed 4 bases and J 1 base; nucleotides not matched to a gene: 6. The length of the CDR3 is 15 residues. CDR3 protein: CASSPISGISYEQYF. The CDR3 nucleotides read TGCGCCAGCAGCCCCATTAGCGGGATTTCCTACGAGCAGTACTTC.

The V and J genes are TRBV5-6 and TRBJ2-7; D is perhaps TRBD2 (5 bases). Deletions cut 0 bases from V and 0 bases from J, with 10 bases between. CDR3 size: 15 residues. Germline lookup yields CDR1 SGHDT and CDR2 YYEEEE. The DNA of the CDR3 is TGTGCCAGCAGCTTGGAGGGAGATAGCTCCTACGAGCAGTACTTC. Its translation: CASSLEGDSSYEQYF.

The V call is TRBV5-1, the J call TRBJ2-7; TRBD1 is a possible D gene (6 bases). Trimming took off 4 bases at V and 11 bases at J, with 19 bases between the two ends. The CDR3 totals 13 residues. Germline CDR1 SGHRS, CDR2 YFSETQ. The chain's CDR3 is CASSTRDKPEKYF. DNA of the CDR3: TGCGCCAGCAGCACCCGGGACAAACCTGAGAAGTACTTC.

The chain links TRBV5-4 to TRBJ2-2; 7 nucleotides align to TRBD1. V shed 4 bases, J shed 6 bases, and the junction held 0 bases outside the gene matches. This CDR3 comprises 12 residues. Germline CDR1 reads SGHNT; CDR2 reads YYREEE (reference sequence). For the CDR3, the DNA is TGTGCCAGCAGCACAGGGGCCGGGGAGCTGTTTTTT. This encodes CASSTGAGELFF.

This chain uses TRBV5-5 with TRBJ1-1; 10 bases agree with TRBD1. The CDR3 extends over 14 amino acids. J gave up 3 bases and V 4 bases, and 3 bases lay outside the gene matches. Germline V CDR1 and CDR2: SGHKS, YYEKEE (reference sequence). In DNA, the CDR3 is TGTGCCAGCAGCCCCGGGACAGGGGACACTGAAGCTTTCTTT. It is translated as CASSPGTGDTEAFF.

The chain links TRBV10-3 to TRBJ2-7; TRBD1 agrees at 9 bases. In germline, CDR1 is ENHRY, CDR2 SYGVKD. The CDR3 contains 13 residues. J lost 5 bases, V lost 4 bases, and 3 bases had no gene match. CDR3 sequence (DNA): TGTGCCATCAGTGGGGACAGGGAGAACGAGCAGTACTTC. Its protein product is CAISGDRENEQYF.

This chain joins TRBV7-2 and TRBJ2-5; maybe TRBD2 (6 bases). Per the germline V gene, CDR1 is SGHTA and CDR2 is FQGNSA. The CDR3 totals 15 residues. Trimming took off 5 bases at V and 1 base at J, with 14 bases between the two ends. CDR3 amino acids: CASSPEDGSQETQYF. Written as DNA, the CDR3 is TGTGCCAGCAGCCCGGAAGACGGGAGCCAAGAGACCCAGTACTTC.

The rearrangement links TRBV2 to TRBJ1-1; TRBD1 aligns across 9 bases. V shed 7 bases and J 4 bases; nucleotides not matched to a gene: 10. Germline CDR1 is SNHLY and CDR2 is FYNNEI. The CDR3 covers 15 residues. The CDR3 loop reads CASNSQGAEGTEAFF. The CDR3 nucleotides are TGTGCCAGCAACTCACAGGGGGCGGAAGGCACTGAAGCTTTCTTT. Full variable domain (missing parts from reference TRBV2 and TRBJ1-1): EPEVTQTPSHQVTQMGQEVILRCVPISNHLYFYWYRQILGQKVEFLVSFYNNEISEKSEIFDDQFSVERPDGSNFTLKIRSTKLEDSAMYFCASNSQGAEGTEAFFGQGTRLTVV.

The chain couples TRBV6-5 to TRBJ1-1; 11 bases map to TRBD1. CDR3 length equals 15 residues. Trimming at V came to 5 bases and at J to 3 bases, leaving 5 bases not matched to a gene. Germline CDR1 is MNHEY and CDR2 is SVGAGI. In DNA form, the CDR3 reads TGTGCCAGCAGTACGGGACAGGGGGGGGACACTGAAGCTTTCTTT. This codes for CASSTGQGGDTEAFF.

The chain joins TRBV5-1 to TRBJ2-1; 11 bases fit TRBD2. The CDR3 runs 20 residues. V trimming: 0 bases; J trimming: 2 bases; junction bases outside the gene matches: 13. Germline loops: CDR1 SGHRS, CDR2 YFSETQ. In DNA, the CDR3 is TGCGCCAGCAGCTTGGCCCGGGGGCTAGCGGGAGGAGGGCCCTACAATGAGCAGTTCTTC. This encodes CASSLARGLAGGGPYNEQFF.

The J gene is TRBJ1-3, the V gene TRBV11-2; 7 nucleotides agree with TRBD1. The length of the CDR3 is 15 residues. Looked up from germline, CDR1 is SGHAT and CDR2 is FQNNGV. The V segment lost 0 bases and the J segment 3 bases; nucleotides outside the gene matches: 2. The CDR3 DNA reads TGTGCCAGCAGCTTAGACGGGACAGTTGGAAACACCATATATTTT. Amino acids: CASSLDGTVGNTIYF.

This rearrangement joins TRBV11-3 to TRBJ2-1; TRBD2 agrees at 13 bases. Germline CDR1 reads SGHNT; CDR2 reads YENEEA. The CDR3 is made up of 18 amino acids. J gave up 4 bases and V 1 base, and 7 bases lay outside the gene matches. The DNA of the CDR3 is TGTGCCAGCAGCTTAGGCCGGACTAGCGGGGGAAGTTACAATGAGCAGTTCTTC. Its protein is CASSLGRTSGGSYNEQFF.

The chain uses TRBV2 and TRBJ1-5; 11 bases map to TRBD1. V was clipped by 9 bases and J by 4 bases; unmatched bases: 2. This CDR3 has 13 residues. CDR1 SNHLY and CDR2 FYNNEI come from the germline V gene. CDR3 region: CARGTGGNQPQHF. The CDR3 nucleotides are TGTGCCAGAGGGACAGGGGGAAATCAGCCCCAGCATTTT.

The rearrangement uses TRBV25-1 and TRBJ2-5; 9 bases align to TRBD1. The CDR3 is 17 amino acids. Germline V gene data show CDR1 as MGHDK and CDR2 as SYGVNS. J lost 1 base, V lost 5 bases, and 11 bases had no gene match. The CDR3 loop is CASSSGQGCGSQETQYF. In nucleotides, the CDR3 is TGTGCCAGCAGTTCGGGACAGGGTTGTGGTAGCCAAGAGACCCAGTACTTC.

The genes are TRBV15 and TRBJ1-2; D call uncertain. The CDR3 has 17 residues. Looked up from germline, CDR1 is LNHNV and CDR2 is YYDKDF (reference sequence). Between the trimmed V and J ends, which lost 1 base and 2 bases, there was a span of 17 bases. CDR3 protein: CATSRGVGLEPNYGYTF. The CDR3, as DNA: TGTGCCACCAGCAGAGGAGTTGGGCTCGAACCGAACTATGGCTACACCTTC.

The CDR3 sequence: CASSLVGQDMNTEAFF. The CDR3 region has the DNA TGTGCCAGCAGCTTAGTGGGACAGGATATGAACACTGAAGCTTTCTTT. V usage is TRBV7-2 and J usage is TRBJ1-1; 8 nucleotides agree with TRBD1. After removal of 1 base from V and 0 bases from J, the junction contained 4 bases not matched to a gene. CDR3 size: 16 residues. CDR1 and CDR2 (germline): SGHTA, FQGNSA.

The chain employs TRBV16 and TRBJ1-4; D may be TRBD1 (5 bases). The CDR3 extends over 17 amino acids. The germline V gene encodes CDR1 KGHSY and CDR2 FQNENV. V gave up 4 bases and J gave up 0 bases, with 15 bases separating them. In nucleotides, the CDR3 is TGTGCCAGCAGCCGTAAGACCGGACATACAACTAATGAAAAACTGTTTTTT. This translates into CASSRKTGHTTNEKLFF.

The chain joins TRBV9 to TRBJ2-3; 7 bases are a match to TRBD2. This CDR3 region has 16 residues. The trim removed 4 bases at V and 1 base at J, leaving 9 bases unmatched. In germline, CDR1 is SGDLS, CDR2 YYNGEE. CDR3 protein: CASSPLSGGRTDTQYF. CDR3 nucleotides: TGTGCCAGCAGCCCCCTCTCGGGAGGACGCACAGATACGCAGTATTTT.

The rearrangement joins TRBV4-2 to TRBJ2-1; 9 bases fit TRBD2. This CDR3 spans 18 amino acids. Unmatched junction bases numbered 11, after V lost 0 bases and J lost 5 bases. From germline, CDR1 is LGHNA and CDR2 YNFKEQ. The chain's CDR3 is CASSQDPPASGDHNEQFF. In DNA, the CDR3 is TGTGCCAGCAGCCAAGATCCTCCGGCTAGCGGGGACCACAATGAGCAGTTCTTC.

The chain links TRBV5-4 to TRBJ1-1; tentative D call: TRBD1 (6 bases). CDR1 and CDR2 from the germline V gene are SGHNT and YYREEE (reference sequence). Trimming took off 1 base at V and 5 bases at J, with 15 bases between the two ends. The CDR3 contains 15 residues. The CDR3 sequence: CASSLPVGGATEAFF. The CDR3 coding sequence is TGTGCCAGCAGCTTGCCCGTCGGGGGGGCAACTGAAGCTTTCTTT.

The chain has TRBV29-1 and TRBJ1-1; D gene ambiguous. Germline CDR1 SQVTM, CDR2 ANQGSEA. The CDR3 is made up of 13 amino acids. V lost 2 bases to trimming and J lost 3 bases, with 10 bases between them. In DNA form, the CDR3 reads TGCAGCGTTGAACAGGTTAGGTACACTGAAGCTTTCTTT. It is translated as CSVEQVRYTEAFF.